This TCR beta chain came from a study of cytomegalovirus exposure and HLA in healthy donors. Overall study context: Among roughly 180 million T cells, an earlier analysis found roughly 110 million unique TCR beta sequences.

General study results and limits: Clonal expansion was found to be greater in HLA-associated TCR beta chains than in equally common others in a later analysis.

Healthy donors of bone marrow made up the group. PCR amplification relied on 60 Vbeta primers (plus 13 Jbeta primers). Generated by immunoSEQ multiplex PCR, the TCRdb table keeps only in-frame clones and is missing some. The data contain some 180,000 clones, 85% of them singletons. As for this clone: Its antigen is undetermined.

The TCR comes from a woman aged 45-59 years in good health and CMV-seronegative. Input material: PBMCs.

The CDR3 sequence is CASSWGRVSGGTLRGDTQYF. Here the CDR3 DNA reads TGTGCCAGCAGCTGGGGCAGGGTCTCCGGGGGGACCCTAAGGGGAGATACGCAGTATTTT. The chain is built from TRBV5-5 and TRBJ2-3; 7 bases agree with TRBD2. Looked up from germline, CDR1 is SGHKS and CDR2 is YYEKEE (reference sequence). This CDR3 is 20 amino acids long. V trimming: 3 bases; J trimming: 5 bases; junction bases outside the gene matches: 24.